This T cell receptor (beta chain) was retrieved from a study of control samples from healthy donors and cancer patients. CDR3 length: 12 residues. Germline assignment: CDR1 SGHTS and CDR2 YDEGEE. Trimming cost V 4 bases and J 5 bases, with 10 bases left between them. The repertoire was sequenced with immunoSEQ multiplex PCR; TCRdb's copy has only in-frame clones and lacks some. Of more than 100,000 clones in the sample, about 91% were seen once. This TCR was sampled from a man in his forties in good health. Sequencing was done on a sample of blood. This sequence joins TRBV5-8 and TRBJ2-7; possible D gene TRBD2, 6 bases. The CDR3 reads CASSPRRDEQYF. In DNA, the CDR3 is TGTGCCAGCAGCCCGCGGAGGGACGAGCAGTACTTC.